Presented here are 15 T cell receptor beta chains from one specimen sequenced in a study of T cell changes during pregnancy in multiple sclerosis. Measured with immunoSEQ multiplex PCR; TCRdb has only the in-frame clones, and not every one. This table has 55,000 to 70,000 clones, 90% to 95% appearing once. The specimen was peripheral blood, collected after pregnancy. These TCRs come from a female donor with multiple sclerosis, enrolled in a pregnancy study.

This chain joins TRBV27 and TRBJ1-5, with a weak D call TRBD1 (6 bases). V was pared by 6 bases and J by 1 base, with 10 bases between. CDR3 length equals 14 residues. Germline CDR1 and CDR2: MNHEY and SMNVEV (reference sequence). For the CDR3, the DNA is TGTGCCAGCAGGGGGCAGGGGAGCAATCAGCCCCAGCATTTT. Its translation: CASRGQGSNQPQHF.

The chain combines TRBV19 with TRBJ1-2; 11 bases fit TRBD1. Germline V gene sequence: CDR1 LNHDA, CDR2 SQIVND (reference sequence). V lost 5 bases and J lost 7; bases outside the gene matches: 9. The CDR3 totals 15 residues. CDR3 residues: CASSQSDRGRSGYTF. CDR3 nucleotides: TGTGCCAGTAGTCAATCGGACAGGGGGCGATCTGGCTACACCTTC.

The chain has TRBV6-1 and TRBJ1-1; D perhaps matches TRBD1 (5 bases). The V and J ends lost 4 bases and 5 bases respectively, with 14 bases between them. CDR3 length: 14 residues. Per the germline V gene, CDR1 is MNHNS and CDR2 is SASEGT. CDR3 coding DNA: TGTGCCAGCAGTGGAGGGGAGGTTCGGACTGAAGCTTTCTTT. Its translation: CASSGGEVRTEAFF.

This clone was seen only once. The chain uses TRBV13 and TRBJ2-3; possibly TRBD2 for D (5 bases). V gave up 6 bases and J gave up 3 bases, with 16 bases separating them. This CDR3 is built from 15 residues. The germline CDR1 and CDR2 sequences are PRHDT and FYEKMQ (reference sequence). As DNA, the CDR3 is TGTGCCAGCAGTTTCCGGGAAGGGCGGACAGATACGCAGTATTTT. This sequence encodes CASSFREGRTDTQYF.

The chain has TRBV29-1 and TRBJ1-4, with 10 bases that match TRBD1. V shed 0 bases and J 7 bases; nucleotides not matched to a gene: 2. The CDR3 extends over 14 amino acids. Germline V lookup: CDR1 SQVTM, CDR2 ANQGSEA. This CDR3 reads CSVEDGTGAEKLFF. The CDR3 nucleotides are TGCAGCGTTGAAGACGGGACAGGGGCTGAAAAACTGTTTTTT.

The rearrangement joins TRBV5-1 to TRBJ2-1; 10 bases align to TRBD2. With V trimmed by 1 base and J by 4 bases, 2 bases remained unmatched. Germline CDR1 is SGHRS and CDR2 is YFSETQ. The CDR3 loop spans 15 amino acids. CDR3 in DNA: TGCGCCAGCAGCTTGACTAGCGGGACATACAATGAGCAGTTCTTC. This sequence encodes CASSLTSGTYNEQFF.

This clone was found a few times. This chain joins TRBV19 and TRBJ2-2; D uncertain. V lost 4 bases to trimming and J lost 6 bases, with 12 bases between them. The CDR3 is made up of 14 amino acids. Germline V CDR1 and CDR2: LNHDA, SQIVND (reference sequence). CDR3 DNA: TGTGCCAGTAGTAACCTGAACCGGGCCGGGGAGCTGTTTTTT. It is translated as CASSNLNRAGELFF.

The chain's CDR3 is CASSQVGSGIGNEQFF. Here the CDR3 DNA reads TGCGCCAGCAGCCAAGTCGGTAGCGGGATTGGCAATGAGCAGTTCTTC. The chain combines TRBV4-1 with TRBJ2-1; 8 bases match TRBD2. From germline, CDR1 is MGHRA and CDR2 YSYEKL. The CDR3 spans 16 residues. The J segment lost 6 bases and the V segment lost 1 base, leaving 8 bases of the junction unmatched.

The CDR3 sequence: CASSLGARLAGEETQYF. CDR3 coding DNA: TGTGCCAGCAGCTTAGGGGCCCGACTAGCGGGAGAAGAGACCCAGTACTTC. The chain carries TRBV11-1 and TRBJ2-5, with 12 nucleotides matching TRBD2. With V trimmed by 1 base and J by 3 bases, 6 bases remained unmatched. Germline V lookup: CDR1 SGHAT, CDR2 FQDESV (reference sequence). The CDR3 runs to 17 residues. Full variable domain (remainder filled in from reference TRBV11-1 and TRBJ2-5): EAEVAQSPRYKITEKSQAVAFWCDPISGHATLYWYRQILGQGPELLVQFQDESVVDDSQLPKDRFSAERLKGVDSTLKIQPAELGDSAMYLCASSLGARLAGEETQYFGPGTRLLVL.

V and J are TRBV29-1 and TRBJ1-1; 7 bases are a match to TRBD1. The CDR3 is 12 amino acids. The germline V gene encodes CDR1 SQVTM and CDR2 ANQGSEA. Germline trimming cut 7 bases from V and 5 bases from J; bases unmatched to any gene: 7. CDR3 amino acids: CSAEGGVTEAFF. DNA of the CDR3: TGCAGCGCCGAAGGGGGCGTGACTGAAGCTTTCTTT.

This clone was observed a single time. The chain uses TRBV30 and TRBJ1-6; D remains unclear. The CDR3 has 16 residues. V dropped 2 bases and J dropped 2 bases, with 13 bases sitting between them. Germline V gene sequence: CDR1 GTSNPN, CDR2 SVGIG (reference sequence). The CDR3 DNA reads TGTGCCTGGAGTCTATGGGCAGGTGCCTATAATTCACCCCTCCACTTT. Its protein is CAWSLWAGAYNSPLHF.

The chain has TRBV6-5 and TRBJ1-2, with 7 bases that match TRBD1. Trimming at V came to 5 bases and at J to 4 bases, leaving 7 bases not matched to a gene. The V gene's germline CDR1 is MNHEY and CDR2 SVGAGI. CDR3 length: 14 amino acids. The CDR3 DNA follows: TGTGCCAGCAGTCACGGGACAGTGGCCTATGGCTACACCTTC. Encoded protein: CASSHGTVAYGYTF.

This sequence joins TRBV4-3 and TRBJ2-5, with 11 bases matching TRBD1. CDR3 length: 17 amino acids. Germline V CDR1 and CDR2: LGHNA, YSLEER. V shed 1 base and J 5 bases; nucleotides not matched to a gene: 9. CDR3 DNA: TGCGCCAGCAGCCAAGGAATCGGACAGGGGGCCGTTGAGACCCAGTACTTC. Its translation: CASSQGIGQGAVETQYF.

This chain uses TRBV19 with TRBJ2-1, with 9 bases identical to TRBD2. The CDR3 spans 16 residues. The V gene's germline CDR1 is LNHDA and CDR2 SQIVND (reference sequence). V lost 0 bases and J lost 12; bases outside the gene matches: 12. CDR3 residues: CASSIDGASGAGGQFF. CDR3 DNA: TGTGCCAGTAGTATAGATGGGGCTAGCGGGGCCGGGGGGCAGTTCTTC.

The chain combines TRBV18 with TRBJ1-3; D perhaps matches TRBD1 (5 bases). The V gene's germline CDR1 is KGHSH and CDR2 LQKENI. CDR3 length equals 16 residues. Trimming stripped 0 bases from V and 4 bases from J, with 13 bases between. The CDR3 nucleotides read TGTGCCAGCTCACCACCGAGGAGGGGAATCGGAAACACCATATATTTT. The encoded protein is CASSPPRRGIGNTIYF.